This is a list of T cell receptor beta chains from one sample in a study of response to subunit inactivated influenza vaccine. One entry per CDR3 protein, called by TCRdb with MiXCR from the RT-PCR reads. Found here are around 790,000 distinct CDR3 sequences, 21% of them singletons; the top ten hold 9.5% to 13%. The sample was PBMCs from blood, taken 5 days after vaccination. Receptors were obtained from a man aged 45-65 years who received an inactivated influenza vaccine. CDR3s include the opening cysteine and the closing phenylalanine or tryptophan. Each record gives: clone size, J gene, V gene, CDR3 protein. Clone size is stated in some rows and not others, as once, few, many or a class when expanded.

.,TRBJ2-7,TRBV7-2,CASSLAIASGRLSEQYF
few,TRBJ2-7,TRBV7-2,CASSVAGPYEQYF
.,TRBJ2-7,TRBV20-1,CSARGMDGGQGLTYEQYF
few,TRBJ1-1,TRBV20-1,CSALRVGTEAFF
.,TRBJ1-2,TRBV28,CASRQGGRKGYTF
many,TRBJ2-3,TRBV5-5,CATGFTDTQYF
many,TRBJ2-4,TRBV7-2,CASSLDRLAKNIQYF
.,TRBJ1-3,TRBV9,CASSAPGGNTIYF
.,TRBJ1-5,TRBV10-3,CAISAGTGNSNQPQHF
few,TRBJ2-3,TRBV10-3,CAITKAGGTDTQYF
.,TRBJ2-5,TRBV11-2,CASSLDRTNGAPQHF
.,TRBJ2-1,TRBV27,CASSLRVHFSYNEQFF
.,TRBJ1-4,TRBV20-1,CSAPWAGGNEKLFF
.,TRBJ2-3,TRBV7-6,CASSPNGVGGRSQYF
.,TRBJ2-2,TRBV20-1,CSARDHASGNTGELFF
.,TRBJ2-5,TRBV27,CASGYREEETQYF
.,TRBJ2-2,TRBV11-2,CASTTGVGTGELFF
.,TRBJ2-3,TRBV11-2,CASDQGGTDTQYF
many,TRBJ1-6,TRBV7-2,CASSFRQGQNSPLHF
.,TRBJ1-2,TRBV4-1,CASSQVGTGANYGYTF
few,TRBJ1-3,TRBV5-6,CASSLWKFSGNTIYF
few,TRBJ1-2,TRBV6-5,CASGDLNYGYTF
few,TRBJ1-1,TRBV2,CASSRQDFSEAFF
few,TRBJ1-3,TRBV7-8,CASSLRQKANPGNTIYF
.,TRBJ2-3,TRBV6-2/TRBV6-3,CASRRTSGDTQYF
many,TRBJ1-1,TRBV6-4,CASSSGPNTEAFF
.,TRBJ2-1,TRBV7-2,CASSLDVARGRNEQFF
many,TRBJ1-5,TRBV5-5,CASSLVQGRNQPQHF
few,TRBJ2-5,TRBV11-2,CASSLGVRTRRQETQYF
.,TRBJ1-2,TRBV20-1,CSARDGTGGYGYTF
.,TRBJ2-1,TRBV5-1,CASSINSGRESYNEQFF
.,TRBJ2-4,TRBV11-3,CASSLVGSERKSIQYF
.,TRBJ1-4,TRBV4-3,CASSQKGGGATNEKLFF
.,TRBJ2-3,TRBV4-2,CASSLGGSASTDTQYF
.,TRBJ1-5,TRBV5-5,CASSLWSNQPQHF
.,TRBJ1-6,TRBV20-1,CSARGSAVKNSPLHF
.,TRBJ1-1,TRBV7-2,CASSISGTGAMNTEAFF
.,TRBJ2-5,TRBV7-2,CASSLRGGRGLGETQYF
.,TRBJ2-3,TRBV5-1,CASRTAFTDTQYF
few,TRBJ2-3,TRBV12-3/TRBV12-4,CASRSPGLAGGHTDTQYF
few,TRBJ1-2,TRBV20-1,CSARDLGQGTGGYTF
.,TRBJ2-7,TRBV20-1,CSARPSGGGSSYEQYF